Shown below are 2 T cell receptor beta chains from a single sample sequenced in a study of molecular identifiers for immune sequencing clone quantification. Using its own MiXCR run on the PCR reads, TCRdb lists one record per CDR3 protein. The sample has hundreds of thousands of distinct CDR3 sequences; 25% are singletons. The sample comprised naive CD8+ T cells from blood, with Jurkat cell RNA spiked in. The sample's subset: FACS-sorted CD8+CD4-CCR7+CD45RA+ naive T cells. These receptors were obtained from a human donor in good health. Some libraries in this study had Jurkat cell RNA spiked in.

At least ten counts were recorded for this clonotype. The CDR3 loop is CASSPDRGLGEQYF. In DNA form, the CDR3 reads TGTGCCAGCAGCCCGGACAGGGGGCTTGGCGAGCAGTACTTC. The chain employs TRBV7-9 and TRBJ2-7; 11 bases map to TRBD1. CDR3 size: 14 residues. Germline V CDR1 and CDR2: SEHNR, FQNEAQ (reference sequence). V lost 5 bases to trimming and J lost 6 bases; unmatched junction nucleotides: 6.

In its sample, this clonotype was seen many times. The chain combines TRBV12-3 or TRBV12-4 with TRBJ1-6; the match to TRBD1 covers 8 bases. The CDR3 spans 16 residues. V lost 6 bases and J lost 5; bases outside the gene matches: 9. DNA for the CDR3: TGTGCCAGCAGAGCGACAGGGGTGCAGAATAATTCACCCCTCCACTTT. It translates to CASRATGVQNNSPLHF.